These 4 T cell receptor beta chains share one sample of origin, sequenced in a study of T cell responses to AZD1222 COVID-19 vaccine. Clones were sequenced by immunoSEQ multiplex PCR, and TCRdb holds only the in-frame ones, with some missing. In the table there are around 160,000 clones, 85% to 95% of which are singletons. The sequenced sample was peripheral blood, obtained 28 days after the second AZD1222 dose. The source is an adult who received the AZD1222 COVID-19 vaccine.

The chain employs TRBV27 and TRBJ2-7, with D perhaps TRBD1 (5 bases). The V end lost 2 bases, the J end lost 7 bases, and 15 bases lay between the germline ends. CDR1 is MNHEY and CDR2 is SMNVEV in the germline V gene (reference sequence). This CDR3 is 14 amino acids long. The CDR3 sequence: CASSLGGSQGEQYF. CDR3 in DNA: TGTGCCAGCAGTTTAGGTGGTTCCCAGGGAGAGCAGTACTTC.

This chain connects TRBV11-2 to TRBJ2-3; TRBD2 aligns across 10 bases. This CDR3 is 15 amino acids long. The ends lost 4 bases at V and 3 bases at J; junction bases unmatched: 4. Germline CDR1 and CDR2: SGHAT and FQNNGV. The CDR3 region is CASSSTGLATDTQYF. For the CDR3, the DNA is TGTGCCAGCAGCTCTACGGGACTAGCGACAGATACGCAGTATTTT.

The chain employs TRBV7-2 and TRBJ1-1; a weak D match, TRBD1 (5 bases). Trimming stripped 6 bases from V and 1 base from J, with 18 bases between. Germline V gene data show CDR1 as SGHTA and CDR2 as FQGNSA. This CDR3 contains 16 residues. DNA for the CDR3: TGTGCCAGCAGGCATAAACACCGGGACGGGAACACTGAAGCTTTCTTT. It is translated as CASRHKHRDGNTEAFF.

V gene TRBV13 combines with J gene TRBJ1-1; D gene ambiguous. This CDR3 region has 13 residues. CDR1 is PRHDT, CDR2 FYEKMQ, per germline (reference sequence). V was trimmed by 5 bases and J by 0 bases, leaving 7 bases between them. CDR3 nucleotides: TGTGCCAGCAGCCCCCGTATGAACACTGAAGCTTTCTTT. This sequence encodes CASSPRMNTEAFF.